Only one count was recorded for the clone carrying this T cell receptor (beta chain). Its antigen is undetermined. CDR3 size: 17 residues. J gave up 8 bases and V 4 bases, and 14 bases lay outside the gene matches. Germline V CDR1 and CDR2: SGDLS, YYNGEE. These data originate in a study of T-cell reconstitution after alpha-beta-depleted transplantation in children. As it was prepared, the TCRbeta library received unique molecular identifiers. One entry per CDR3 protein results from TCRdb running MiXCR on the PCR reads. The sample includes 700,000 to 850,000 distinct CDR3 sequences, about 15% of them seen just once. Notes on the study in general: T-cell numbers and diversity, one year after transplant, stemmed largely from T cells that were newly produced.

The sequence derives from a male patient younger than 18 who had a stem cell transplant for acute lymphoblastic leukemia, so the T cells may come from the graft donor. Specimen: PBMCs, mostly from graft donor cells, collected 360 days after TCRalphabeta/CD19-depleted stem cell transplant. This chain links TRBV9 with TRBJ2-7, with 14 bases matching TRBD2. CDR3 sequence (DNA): TGTGCCAGCAGCTTTGGACTAGCGGGAGGAGGTCTTTACAAGCAGTACTTC. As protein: CASSFGLAGGGLYKQYF.